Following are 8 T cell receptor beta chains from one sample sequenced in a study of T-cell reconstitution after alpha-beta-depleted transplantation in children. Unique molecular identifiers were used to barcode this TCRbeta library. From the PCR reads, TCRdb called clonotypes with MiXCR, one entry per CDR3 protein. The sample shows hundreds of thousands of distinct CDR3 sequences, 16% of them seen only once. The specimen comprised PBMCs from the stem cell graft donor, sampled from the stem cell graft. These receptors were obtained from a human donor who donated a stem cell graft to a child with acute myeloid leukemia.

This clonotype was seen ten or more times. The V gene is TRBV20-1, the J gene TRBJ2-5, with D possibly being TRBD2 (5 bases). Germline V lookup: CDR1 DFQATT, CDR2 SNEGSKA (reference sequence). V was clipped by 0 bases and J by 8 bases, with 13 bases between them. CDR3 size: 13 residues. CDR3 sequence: CSAREGGFGTQYF. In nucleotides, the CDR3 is TGCAGTGCTAGAGAGGGCGGGTTCGGTACCCAGTACTTC.

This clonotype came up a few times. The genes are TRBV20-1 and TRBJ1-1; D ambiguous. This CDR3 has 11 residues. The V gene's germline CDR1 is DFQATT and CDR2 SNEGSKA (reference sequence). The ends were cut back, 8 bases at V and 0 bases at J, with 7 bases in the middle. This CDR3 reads CSTAMNTEAFF. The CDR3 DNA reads TGCAGTACAGCTATGAACACTGAAGCTTTCTTT.

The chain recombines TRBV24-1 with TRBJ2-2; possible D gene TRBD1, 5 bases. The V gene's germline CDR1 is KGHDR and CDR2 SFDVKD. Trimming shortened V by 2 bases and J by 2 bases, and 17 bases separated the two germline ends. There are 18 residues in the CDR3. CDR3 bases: TGTGCCACCAGTGATTCCTGGGGCAGGGCCACAAACACCGGGGAGCTGTTTTTT. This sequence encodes CATSDSWGRATNTGELFF.

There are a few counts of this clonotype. The CDR3 region is CASSMLTGVEQYF. The DNA of the CDR3 is TGTGCCAGCAGCATGTTGACAGGTGTCGAGCAGTACTTC. The rearrangement joins TRBV11-3 to TRBJ2-7; D might be TRBD1 (6 bases). The V and J ends lost 5 bases and 6 bases respectively, with 14 bases between them. This CDR3 has 13 residues. Germline CDR1 and CDR2: SGHNT and YENEEA.

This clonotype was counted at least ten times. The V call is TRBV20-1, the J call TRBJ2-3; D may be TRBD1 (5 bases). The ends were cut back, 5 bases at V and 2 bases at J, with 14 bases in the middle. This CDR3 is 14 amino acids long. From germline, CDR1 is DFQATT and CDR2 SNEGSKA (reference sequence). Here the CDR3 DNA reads TGCAGTGCTCTTGACAGAGGATCCACAGATACGCAGTATTTT. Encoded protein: CSALDRGSTDTQYF.

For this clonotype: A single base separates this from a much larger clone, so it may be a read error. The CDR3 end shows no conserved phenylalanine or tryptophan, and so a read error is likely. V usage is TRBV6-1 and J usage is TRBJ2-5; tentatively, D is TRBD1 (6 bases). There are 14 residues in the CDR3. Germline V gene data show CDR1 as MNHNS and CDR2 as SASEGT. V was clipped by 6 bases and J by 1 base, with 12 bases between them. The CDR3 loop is CASSLTGSQETQYS. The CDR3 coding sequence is TGTGCCAGCAGCCTGACAGGTTCCCAAGAGACCCAGTACTCC.

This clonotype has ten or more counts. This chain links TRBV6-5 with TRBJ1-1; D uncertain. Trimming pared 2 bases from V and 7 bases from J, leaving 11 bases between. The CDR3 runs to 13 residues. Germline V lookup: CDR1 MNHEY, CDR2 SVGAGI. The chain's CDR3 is CASSYTIRGEAFF. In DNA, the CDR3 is TGTGCCAGCAGTTACACGATCCGGGGTGAAGCTTTCTTT.

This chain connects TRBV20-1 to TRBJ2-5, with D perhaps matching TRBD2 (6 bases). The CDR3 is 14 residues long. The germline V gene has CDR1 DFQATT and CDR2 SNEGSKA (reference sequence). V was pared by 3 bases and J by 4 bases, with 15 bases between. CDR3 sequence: CSARATRRGETQYF. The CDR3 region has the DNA TGCAGTGCTAGGGCGACTAGGCGAGGAGAGACCCAGTACTTC.